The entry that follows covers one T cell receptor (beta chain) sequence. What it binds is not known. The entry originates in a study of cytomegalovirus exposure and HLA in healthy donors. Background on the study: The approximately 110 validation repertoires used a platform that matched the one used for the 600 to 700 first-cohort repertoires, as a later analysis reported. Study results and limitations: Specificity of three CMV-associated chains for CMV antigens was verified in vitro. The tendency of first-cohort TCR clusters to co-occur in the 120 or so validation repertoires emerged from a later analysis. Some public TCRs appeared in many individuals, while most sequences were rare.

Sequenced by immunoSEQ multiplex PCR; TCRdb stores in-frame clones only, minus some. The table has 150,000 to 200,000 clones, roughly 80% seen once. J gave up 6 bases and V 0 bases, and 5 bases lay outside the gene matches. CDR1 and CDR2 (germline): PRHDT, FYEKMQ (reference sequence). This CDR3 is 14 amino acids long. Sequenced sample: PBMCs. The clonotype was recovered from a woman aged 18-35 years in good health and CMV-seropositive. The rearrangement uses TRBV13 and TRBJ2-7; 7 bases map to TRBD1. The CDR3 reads CASSLGQGQSEQYF. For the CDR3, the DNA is TGTGCCAGCAGCTTAGGCCAGGGACAGAGCGAGCAGTACTTC.